The 15 T cell receptor beta chains in this list originate from one sample, sequenced in a study of OX40 agonist ivuxolimab in advanced cancers. Profiled with immunoSEQ multiplex PCR; TCRdb holds only in-frame clones, not every one. This sample has about 7,700 clones, with 80% to 90% found just once. This material consisted of CD4+ or CD8+ T cells sorted from blood, taken in a trial of the OX40 agonist ivuxolimab. Receptors originate from an adult with an advanced solid tumor such as melanoma, head and neck, liver or kidney cancer.

V is TRBV7-3 and J is TRBJ2-3, with a possible D match to TRBD1 (5 bases). There are 14 residues in the CDR3. Germline CDR1 SGHTA, CDR2 FQGTGA. The V gene lost 1 base and the J gene lost 6 bases, with 11 bases spanning the gap. The CDR3, as DNA: TGTGCCAGCAGCTTAAGGACACGATCGGATACGCAGTATTTT. Its translation: CASSLRTRSDTQYF.

This rearrangement joins TRBV7-6 to TRBJ1-3, with 11 bases matching TRBD1. V was clipped by 6 bases and J by 0 bases; unmatched bases: 4. Germline V CDR1 and CDR2: SGHVS, FNYEAQ. This CDR3 is 16 amino acids long. The DNA of the CDR3 is TGTGCCAGCAGGGACAGGGGGCAACACTCTGGAAACACCATATATTTT. This encodes CASRDRGQHSGNTIYF.

The J gene is TRBJ1-5, the V gene TRBV5-6; TRBD1 matches 7 bases. The V and J ends lost 3 bases and 1 base, in that order; junction bases with no gene match: 7. The CDR3 loop spans 16 amino acids. In germline, CDR1 is SGHDT, CDR2 YYEEEE. The chain's CDR3 is CASSYRGRISNQPQHF. CDR3 nucleotides: TGTGCCAGCAGCTATAGGGGGCGAATAAGCAATCAGCCCCAGCATTTT.

V is TRBV29-1 and J is TRBJ2-7, with D perhaps TRBD1 or TRBD2 (5 bases each). The CDR3 runs 13 residues. Germline CDR1 SQVTM, CDR2 ANQGSEA. V lost 4 bases and J 5 bases, leaving 15 bases between the germline ends. The CDR3 here is CSVGGNGMHEQYF. Here the CDR3 DNA reads TGCAGCGTTGGGGGGAACGGGATGCACGAGCAGTACTTC.

V gene TRBV7-3 combines with J gene TRBJ2-5; D not certain. The J call may be in error: the DNA end matches TRBJ2-7 better. The CDR3 has 12 residues. Germline V gene sequence: CDR1 SGHTA, CDR2 FQGTGA. The CDR3 sequence is CASSLPGHEQYF. The CDR3 nucleotides are TGTGCCAGCAGCTTGCCCGGGCACGAGCAGTACTTC.

The chain links TRBV2 to TRBJ2-5; D may be TRBD2 (5 bases). This CDR3 is built from 14 residues. From germline, CDR1 is SNHLY and CDR2 FYNNEI. V lost 8 bases to trimming and J lost 1 base, with 14 bases between them. CDR3 amino acids: CASQGLAGQETQYF. The CDR3 nucleotides read TGTGCCAGCCAAGGCTTGGCGGGCCAAGAGACCCAGTACTTC. Looking up the rest from reference TRBV2 and TRBJ2-5 gives the full variable domain: EPEVTQTPSHQVTQMGQEVILRCVPISNHLYFYWYRQILGQKVEFLVSFYNNEISEKSEIFDDQFSVERPDGSNFTLKIRSTKLEDSAMYFCASQGLAGQETQYFGPGTRLLVL.

The chain links TRBV5-1 to TRBJ2-5, with D perhaps TRBD2 (5 bases). Trimming shortened V by 5 bases and J by 1 base, and 18 bases separated the two germline ends. This CDR3 region has 16 residues. Germline-derived CDR1 and CDR2 are SGHRS and YFSETQ. The CDR3: CASSEPGKLVQETQYF. The CDR3 region has the DNA TGCGCCAGCAGTGAACCCGGGAAGCTGGTCCAAGAGACCCAGTACTTC.

The chain has TRBV11-2 and TRBJ2-3, with 9 positions matching TRBD2. Germline values: CDR1 SGHAT, CDR2 FQNNGV. This CDR3 spans 15 amino acids. Trimming took 5 bases from V and 3 from J; bases not matched to a gene: 6. The CDR3 bases are TGTGCCAGCAGCCCGTGGACTAGCGCGACAGATACGCAGTATTTT. It translates to CASSPWTSATDTQYF.

This sequence joins TRBV19 and TRBJ2-6; 8 bases are a match to TRBD1. CDR3 length equals 17 residues. V shed 6 bases and J 2 bases; nucleotides not matched to a gene: 9. Germline CDR1 and CDR2: LNHDA and SQIVND (reference sequence). CDR3 sequence: CASSLRTGRAGANVLTF. The DNA of the CDR3 is TGTGCCAGTAGCCTACGGACAGGGCGGGCTGGGGCCAACGTCCTGACTTTC.

CDR3 amino acids: CASSQDGVSPYYGYTF. CDR3 sequence (DNA): TGTGCCAGCAGCCAAGACGGCGTATCCCCCTACTATGGCTACACCTTC. The chain is built from TRBV14 and TRBJ1-2, with no clear D. Per germline, CDR1 SGHDN and CDR2 FVKESK. V lost 0 bases to trimming and J lost 3 bases, with 14 bases between them. This CDR3 is 16 amino acids long.

The table lists this clone with a count of one. The J gene is TRBJ1-3, the V gene TRBV11-2; the D gene is possibly TRBD1 (6 bases). Per the germline V gene, CDR1 is SGHAT and CDR2 is FQNNGV. The CDR3 runs 17 residues. Trimming stripped 1 base from V and 0 bases from J, with 13 bases between. CDR3 protein: CASSLVFRGRSGNTIYF. The CDR3 DNA reads as TGTGCCAGCAGCTTAGTTTTCAGGGGCCGCTCTGGAAACACCATATATTTT.

The chain employs TRBV5-4 and TRBJ1-2; no clear D. V dropped 1 base and J dropped 4 bases, with 14 bases sitting between them. There are 15 residues in the CDR3. Germline-derived CDR1 and CDR2 are SGHNT and YYREEE (reference sequence). CDR3 nucleotide sequence: TGTGCCAGCAGCTTGAGTCTAGCCCAAACCTATGGCTACACCTTC. Translating it yields CASSLSLAQTYGYTF.

The chain couples TRBV5-1 to TRBJ2-3, with 11 positions matching TRBD2. Per the germline V gene, CDR1 is SGHRS and CDR2 is YFSETQ. Trimming cost V 0 bases and J 2 bases; bases outside gene matches: 11. This CDR3 has 19 amino acids. The CDR3 sequence: CASSLGGTLAGGYTDTQYF. CDR3 sequence (DNA): TGCGCCAGCAGCTTGGGCGGAACCTTAGCGGGAGGGTACACAGATACGCAGTATTTT.

The chain combines TRBV7-9 with TRBJ2-7; 7 positions match TRBD1. Germline V lookup: CDR1 SEHNR, CDR2 FQNEAQ (reference sequence). The trim removed 5 bases at V and 6 bases at J, leaving 16 bases unmatched. This CDR3 has 16 amino acids. In nucleotides, the CDR3 is TGTGCCAGCAGCCACTCGGACAGGCAAGTTTTTCCCGAGCAGTACTTC. Translation gives CASSHSDRQVFPEQYF.

The V gene is TRBV6-5, the J gene TRBJ2-1; 11 bases align to TRBD2. The ends lost 4 bases at V and 9 bases at J; junction bases unmatched: 8. The length of the CDR3 is 15 residues. The germline V gene has CDR1 MNHEY and CDR2 SVGAGI. CDR3 DNA sequence: TGTGCCAGCAGTTTAGCGGGAGGGCGGAAAGGTGAGCAGTTCTTC. This encodes CASSLAGGRKGEQFF.